This T cell receptor (beta chain) is drawn from a study of blood T cells in healthy people across ages. General observations from the study: PBMC samples, being unsorted, prevented any conclusive comparison of naive and antigen-experienced cells. When set beside aged donors, long-lived donors presented more naive CD4+ cells and higher diversity.

The CDR3 totals 14 residues. CDR1 DFQATT and CDR2 SNEGSKA come from the germline V gene (reference sequence). Donation came from healthy Caucasian individuals in Russia who were aged about 6 to 95. Combining a sample-barcoded 5' primer with a J-beta primer mix, a second PCR ran for roughly 6 to 12 cycles. Every sample returned 2.5 million or more CDR3-containing paired-end reads. One entry per CDR3 protein results from TCRdb running MiXCR on the 5' RACE reads. The table lists more than 500,000 distinct CDR3 sequences, approximately 27% of them singletons. Notes on this clonotype: Its target is unknown.

This receptor was obtained from a woman aged 70-85 years in good health. The chain recombines TRBV20-1 with TRBJ2-1; 10 bases are a match to TRBD1. The J call may be in error: the DNA end matches TRBJ2-5 better. Sample: blood. The CDR3 DNA is TGCAGTGCATCGCGGGACAGGGGACAAGAGACCCAGTACTTC. Translation gives CSASRDRGQETQYF.